The 7 T cell receptor beta chains given below trace back to one sample, sequenced in a study of shared clonotypes between healthy human individuals (TCRdb year 2020). CD8 naive samples consisted of CD45RO-negative cells that were positively selected for CCR7, yielding a CD45RA+CCR7+ population without TemRA cells. Libraries were made using the immunoSEQ multiplex PCR assay. TCRdb provides this immuneACCESS table in a form limited to in-frame rearrangements. Some clones are lacking; in checked studies, under half of them reflect an unresolved V gene, and why the rest are absent is not known. The sample table holds about 590,000 clones, of which 95% to 96% were seen once. 0.095% to 0.12% of the sample is taken by the ten largest. The sequenced sample was naive CD8+ T cells sorted from blood. The cell subset or site label corresponds to: CD45RA+CCR7+. The source of these receptors is a woman in her twenties or thirties in good health.

The CDR3 loop reads CASRLGDRYTF. The CDR3 DNA is TGTGCCAGCAGGTTAGGGGATCGCTACACCTTC. The chain couples TRBV4-2 to TRBJ1-2; D perhaps matches TRBD1 (5 bases). Germline V gene lookup returns CDR1 LGHNA and CDR2 YNFKEQ. The ends were cut back, 6 bases at V and 9 bases at J, with 11 bases in the middle. The CDR3 has 11 residues.

V usage is TRBV5-1 and J usage is TRBJ2-5; D is possibly TRBD2 (6 bases). CDR3 length equals 15 residues. Germline V gene sequence: CDR1 SGHRS, CDR2 YFSETQ. The ends were cut back, 4 bases at V and 5 bases at J, with 18 bases in the middle. CDR3 coding DNA: TGCGCCAGCAGCAGTAGCGGAATTGGGGGGGAGACCCAGTACTTC. This encodes CASSSSGIGGETQYF.

The J gene is TRBJ2-4, the V gene TRBV2, with 8 positions matching TRBD1. V lost 2 bases, J lost 0 bases, and 6 bases stayed unmatched. Germline CDR1 SNHLY, CDR2 FYNNEI. The CDR3 extends over 17 amino acids. The CDR3 nucleotides read TGTGCCAGCAGTGAAATACAGGGGGTGGAAGCCAAAAACATTCAGTACTTC. This encodes CASSEIQGVEAKNIQYF.

V and J are TRBV9 and TRBJ2-7; D is unclear. Trimming removed 0 bases from V and 6 bases from J, with 10 bases in between. Germline V gene data show CDR1 as SGDLS and CDR2 as YYNGEE. The CDR3 spans 13 residues. The CDR3 DNA reads as TGTGCCAGCAGCGTAGCTAACCGTGGCGAGCAGTACTTC. This encodes CASSVANRGEQYF.

The CDR3 DNA is TGTGCCAGTAGTCCATATTGGGTGTTTCGGACAGGAGCAACAGATACGCAGTATTTT. Translating gives CASSPYWVFRTGATDTQYF. This sequence joins TRBV19 and TRBJ2-3; 7 bases align to TRBD1. Germline-derived CDR1 and CDR2 are LNHDA and SQIVND (reference sequence). The length of the CDR3 is 19 residues. Trimming removed 5 bases from V and 3 bases from J; junction bases left unmatched: 20.

The V gene is TRBV7-9, the J gene TRBJ2-4; TRBD2 agrees at 9 bases. Germline loops: CDR1 SEHNR, CDR2 FQNEAQ (reference sequence). With 0 bases clipped from V and 8 bases from J, the junction kept 8 bases outside the gene matches. This CDR3 comprises 16 residues. This CDR3 reads CASSLALLAGADIQYF. The CDR3 bases are TGTGCCAGCAGCTTAGCGCTTTTAGCGGGAGCTGACATTCAGTACTTC. The full variable domain, with the rest looked up from reference TRBV7-9 and TRBJ2-4, is DTGVSQNPRHKITKRGQNVTFRCDPISEHNRLYWYRQTLGQGPEFLTYFQNEAQLEKSRLLSDRFSAERPKGSFSTLEIQRTEQGDSAMYLCASSLALLAGADIQYFGAGTRLSVL.

The rearrangement joins TRBV15 to TRBJ1-5; D is unresolved. Germline CDR1 reads LNHNV; CDR2 reads YYDKDF (reference sequence). V dropped 11 bases and J dropped 5 bases, with 7 bases sitting between them. The CDR3 has 10 residues. For the CDR3, the DNA is TGTGCCGTCGGGGATCAGCCCCAGCATTTT. This translates into CAVGDQPQHF. Looking up the rest from reference TRBV15 and TRBJ1-5 gives the full variable domain: DAMVIQNPRYQVTQFGKPVTLSCSQTLNHNVMYWYQQKSSQAPKLLFHYYDKDFNNEADTPDNFQSRRPNTSFCFLDIRSPGLGDTAMYLCAVGDQPQHFGDGTRLSIL.